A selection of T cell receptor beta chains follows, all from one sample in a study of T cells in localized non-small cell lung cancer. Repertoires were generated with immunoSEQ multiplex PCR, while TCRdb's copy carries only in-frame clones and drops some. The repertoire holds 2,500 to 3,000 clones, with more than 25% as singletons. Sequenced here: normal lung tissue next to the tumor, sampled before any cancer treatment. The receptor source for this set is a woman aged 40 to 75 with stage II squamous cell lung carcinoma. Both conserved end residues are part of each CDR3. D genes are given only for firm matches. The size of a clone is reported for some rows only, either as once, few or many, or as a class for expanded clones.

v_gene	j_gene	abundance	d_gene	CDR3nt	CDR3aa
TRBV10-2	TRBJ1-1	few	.	TGCGCCAGCAGTGGGGGGGCCCAAACTGAAGCTTTCTTT	CASSGGAQTEAFF
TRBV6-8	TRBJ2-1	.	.	TGTGCCAGCACCCCGGGCGGGCCTCGCAATGAGCAGTTCTTC	CASTPGGPRNEQFF
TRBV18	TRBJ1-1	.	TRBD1	TGTGCCAGCTCACCTACACAAGGACAGGTCCTTTTAATGAACACTGAAGCTTTCTTT	CASSPTQGQVLLMNTEAFF
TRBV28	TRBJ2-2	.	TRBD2	TGTGCCAGCAGGCCCGCGGGAGTAAGGCACACCGGGGAGCTGTTTTTT	CASRPAGVRHTGELFF
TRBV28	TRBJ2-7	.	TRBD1	TGTGCCAGCAGTCCCCCCGGGACAGACTACGAGCAGTACTTC	CASSPPGTDYEQYF
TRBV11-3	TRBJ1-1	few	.	TGTGCCAGCAGCTTAGTCTGGCAGAACACTGAAGCTTTCTTT	CASSLVWQNTEAFF
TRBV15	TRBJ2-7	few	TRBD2	TGTGCCACCAGCAGGGCATTTCTAGCGGGATCTCGAGAGCAGTACTTC	CATSRAFLAGSREQYF
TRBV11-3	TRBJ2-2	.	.	TGTGCCAGCGGGATGTCAGGGCTCACCGGGGAGCTGTTTTTT	CASGMSGLTGELFF
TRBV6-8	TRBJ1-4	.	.	TGTGCCAGCAGAGCGAGCAGGAATAATGAAAAACTGTTTTTT	CASRASRNNEKLFF
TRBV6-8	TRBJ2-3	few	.	TGTGCCAGCAGTTACCCCACGGGGGCAGATACGCAGTATTTT	CASSYPTGADTQYF
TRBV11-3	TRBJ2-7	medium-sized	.	TGTGCCAGCAGCTTATATCGGGGTGGCCTCTACGAGCAGTACTTC	CASSLYRGGLYEQYF
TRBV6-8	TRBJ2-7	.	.	TGTGCCATCGGGCGGGCAACCTACGAGCAGTACTTC	CAIGRATYEQYF
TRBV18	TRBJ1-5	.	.	TGTGCCAGCTCACTCGACCTTACCGGGTCCAATCAGCCCCAGCATTTT	CASSLDLTGSNQPQHF
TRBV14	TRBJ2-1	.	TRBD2	TGTGCCAGCAGCCCAGAGTTCACTAGCGGGAACCTCAATGAGCAGTTCTTC	CASSPEFTSGNLNEQFF
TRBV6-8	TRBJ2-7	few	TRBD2	TGTGCCAGCAGTCCTGGGACTAGCGGGAGGGGCGAGCAGTACTTC	CASSPGTSGRGEQYF
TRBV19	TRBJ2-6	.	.	TGTGCCACCGAGACCTCTGGGGCCAACGTCCTGACTTTC	CATETSGANVLTF
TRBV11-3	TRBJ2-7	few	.	TGTGCCAGCAGCTTAGACGGGGACTCCTACGAGCAGTACTTC	CASSLDGDSYEQYF
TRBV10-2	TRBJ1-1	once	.	TGCGCCAGCAGTTGGGAGGGAGGCGACACTGAAGCTTTCTTT	CASSWEGGDTEAFF
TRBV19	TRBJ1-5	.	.	TGTGCCAGTAGTTTGTCAGGGTTATTGGGCAATCAGCCCCAGCATTTT	CASSLSGLLGNQPQHF
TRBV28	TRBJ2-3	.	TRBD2	TGTGCCAGCAGTTCACTAGCGGGAGCTAGCACAGATACGCAGTATTTT	CASSSLAGASTDTQYF
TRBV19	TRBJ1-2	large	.	TGTGCCAGTAGTATGGGGCGGCATGAGGGCTACACCTTC	CASSMGRHEGYTF
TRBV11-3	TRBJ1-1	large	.	TGTGCCAGCAGCTTAGAAGGGGGGCTGGTCACTGAAGCTTTCTTT	CASSLEGGLVTEAFF
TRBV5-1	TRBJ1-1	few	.	TGCGCCAGCAGCTTGGGATCCGCCCGGAACACTGAAGCTTTCTTT	CASSLGSARNTEAFF
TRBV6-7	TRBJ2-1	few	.	TGTGCCAGCAGCCAAAGCGGGGAGCAGTTCTTC	CASSQSGEQFF
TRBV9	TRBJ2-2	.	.	TGTGCCAGCAGTGGTAGCAGGGCTATTACCGGGGAGCTGTTTTTT	CASSGSRAITGELFF